Following are 17 T cell receptor beta chains from one sample sequenced in a study of T cells in Graves' hyperthyroidism and ophthalmopathy. Amplified TCR beta CDR3 regions came from RNA transcripts. In the first-round RT-PCR of the TCR CDR3, the HTBI primer set was used. TCRdb redid the calling of the multiplex PCR reads with MiXCR, one entry per CDR3 protein. The profile shows approximately 530,000 distinct CDR3 sequences, 15% to 20% of them singletons. The sample consisted of blood. The receptors come from a man aged 35-49 years with Graves' ophthalmopathy.

The sample holds a few counts of this clonotype. V usage is TRBV20-1 and J usage is TRBJ1-1; D not resolved. The CDR3 runs 13 residues. V lost 6 bases and J 0 bases, leaving 11 bases between the germline ends. Germline V lookup: CDR1 DFQATT, CDR2 SNEGSKA (reference sequence). The CDR3 here is CSAPGRLNTEAFF. In DNA, the CDR3 is TGCAGTGCCCCGGGGAGGTTGAACACTGAAGCTTTCTTT.

J is TRBJ1-1 and V is TRBV6-2 or TRBV6-3, with TRBD1 identical over 11 bases. Germline CDR1 reads MNHEY; CDR2 reads SVGEGT. The CDR3 totals 17 residues. V was pared by 6 bases and J by 4 bases, with 13 bases of the junction left unmatched. The CDR3 loop is CASRLAGTGGGSTEAFF. The CDR3 bases are TGTGCCAGCAGATTGGCCGGGACAGGGGGGGGGAGCACTGAAGCTTTCTTT.

Turning to this clonotype: Being one base from a much bigger clone, this may be a read error. Lacking the conserved final phenylalanine or tryptophan, this CDR3 likely reflects a read error. Written as DNA, the CDR3 is TGTGCCAGCAGCTTTCAGAGCTCCTACAATGAGCAGTTCTCC. As protein: CASSFQSSYNEQFS. This chain links TRBV7-2 with TRBJ2-1; D not resolved. Germline assignment: CDR1 SGHTA and CDR2 FQGNSA. CDR3 length: 14 residues. Trimming pared 3 bases from V and 0 bases from J, leaving 6 bases between.

V gene TRBV5-6 combines with J gene TRBJ1-1; perhaps TRBD1 as D (5 bases). Germline values: CDR1 SGHDT, CDR2 YYEEEE. CDR3 size: 15 residues. Trimming took 4 bases from V and 1 from J, leaving 14 bases between them. The CDR3, as DNA: TGTGCCAGCAGCCCCTGGGGGGGTCGGAACACTGAAGCTTTCTTT. It translates to CASSPWGGRNTEAFF. Supplemented by reference TRBV5-6 and TRBJ1-1, the full variable domain reads DAGVTQSPTHLIKTRGQQVTLRCSPKSGHDTVSWYQQALGQGPQFIFQYYEEEERQRGNFPDRFSGHQFPNYSSELNVNALLLGDSALYLCASSPWGGRNTEAFFGQGTRLTVV.

CDR3 coding DNA: TGTGCCAGCACCCTCCGGCCAGGGACGAATGGCTACACCTTC. Residues: CASTLRPGTNGYTF. The V and J genes are TRBV12-3 or TRBV12-4 and TRBJ1-2; tentative D call: TRBD1 (5 bases). The CDR3 covers 14 residues. Trimming stripped 7 bases from V and 6 bases from J, with 18 bases between.

This clonotype was counted a few times. The chain combines TRBV12-3 or TRBV12-4 with TRBJ1-4; 9 bases are a match to TRBD1. CDR3 length equals 19 residues. The J segment lost 7 bases and the V segment lost 1 base, leaving 16 bases of the junction unmatched. CDR3 sequence reads: CASSLEAHRGRGGVEKLFF. CDR3 DNA sequence: TGTGCCAGCAGTTTAGAAGCTCACAGGGGGCGCGGGGGAGTTGAAAAACTGTTTTTT.

V gene TRBV2 combines with J gene TRBJ2-7; D is ambiguous. Germline lookup yields CDR1 SNHLY and CDR2 FYNNEI. Between the trimmed V and J ends, which lost 11 bases and 0 bases, there was a span of 14 bases. The CDR3 has 13 amino acids. This CDR3 reads CAFLPADSYEQYF. CDR3 nucleotides: TGTGCCTTTCTCCCGGCAGACTCCTACGAGCAGTACTTC.

The sample holds many counts of this clonotype. This chain joins TRBV12-3 or TRBV12-4 and TRBJ2-3; 7 positions agree with TRBD1. Trimming at V came to 6 bases and at J to 0 bases, leaving 3 bases not matched to a gene. CDR3 length: 14 residues. As DNA, the CDR3 is TGTGCCAGCAGGGGGACAGCTAGCACAGATACGCAGTATTTT. It encodes CASRGTASTDTQYF.

This clonotype showed up just a few times. V gene TRBV11-2 combines with J gene TRBJ1-1; D unresolved. Deletions cut 2 bases from V and 1 base from J, with 5 bases between. Germline V gene lookup returns CDR1 SGHAT and CDR2 FQNNGV. The CDR3 contains 13 residues. CDR3 coding DNA: TGTGCCAGCAGCTTAATCCAGAACACTGAAGCTTTCTTT. It translates to CASSLIQNTEAFF.

The chain is built from TRBV7-8 and TRBJ1-5; possible D gene TRBD1, 5 bases. The CDR3 has 16 residues. CDR1 is SGHVS, CDR2 FQNEAQ, per germline. V shed 6 bases and J shed 0 bases, with 15 bases lying between them. This CDR3 reads CASSQMGGFSNQPQHF. Written as DNA, the CDR3 is TGTGCCAGCAGTCAAATGGGGGGGTTTAGCAATCAGCCCCAGCATTTT.

This clonotype was found a few times. The chain joins TRBV12-3 or TRBV12-4 to TRBJ1-1; 7 nucleotides match TRBD1. Unmatched junction bases numbered 9, after V lost 4 bases and J lost 1 base. The CDR3 is 16 residues long. The CDR3 sequence is CASSSDRAGGNTEAFF. For the CDR3, the DNA is TGTGCCAGCAGTTCCGACAGGGCGGGGGGGAACACTGAAGCTTTCTTT.

The chain links TRBV5-1 to TRBJ1-2; D is unresolved. Germline values: CDR1 SGHRS, CDR2 YFSETQ. This CDR3 is built from 15 residues. Trimming pared 0 bases from V and 4 bases from J, leaving 13 bases between. CDR3 nucleotide sequence: TGCGCCAGCAGCTTGGAGATCTCGGGAGGCTATGGCTACACCTTC. It codes for CASSLEISGGYGYTF.

There are many counts of this clonotype. This chain uses TRBV24-1 with TRBJ2-1; the D is unclear. The V end was cut by 4 bases, the J end by 3 bases, with 12 bases between. The germline V gene encodes CDR1 KGHDR and CDR2 SFDVKD. The CDR3 is 15 amino acids. The CDR3 bases are TGTGCCACCAGTGACGTCAAAGATATCTACAATGAGCAGTTCTTC. This translates into CATSDVKDIYNEQFF.

In this sample, this clonotype turned up many times. CDR3 in amino acids: CASSLGGLAPYNEQFF. CDR3 coding DNA: TGTGCCAGCAGCTTAGGGGGACTAGCGCCATACAATGAGCAGTTCTTC. The rearrangement joins TRBV7-2 to TRBJ2-1; TRBD2 matches at 10 bases. The CDR3 runs 16 residues. CDR1 is SGHTA and CDR2 is FQGNSA in the germline V gene. With 1 base clipped from V and 4 bases from J, the junction kept 4 bases outside the gene matches.

This clonotype was seen a handful of times. The rearrangement joins TRBV28 to TRBJ2-3, with D hard to call. Germline lookup yields CDR1 MDHEN and CDR2 SYDVKM. Trimming left V 7 bases short and J 6 bases short, with 20 bases between. This CDR3 spans 15 amino acids. CDR3 residues: CASTAWAEGVDTQYF. In nucleotides, the CDR3 is TGTGCCAGCACCGCTTGGGCAGAAGGTGTGGATACGCAGTATTTT.

Comment on this clonotype: A read error may be the cause here, since a much bigger clone is one base away. This chain links TRBV28 with TRBJ2-5, with a weak D call TRBD2 (5 bases). V was shortened by 6 bases and J by 5 bases, with 13 bases between the two germline ends. CDR3 length: 13 amino acids. Germline lookup yields CDR1 MDHEN and CDR2 SYDVKM. The CDR3 loop is CASREQRRETQYF. The DNA of the CDR3 is TGTGCCAGCAGAGAACAGAGGAGGGAGACCCAGTACTTC.

This clonotype was counted at least ten times. The chain links TRBV20-1 to TRBJ2-5; tentatively, D is TRBD1 or TRBD2 (5 bases each). Germline CDR1 DFQATT, CDR2 SNEGSKA (reference sequence). V was shortened by 3 bases and J by 4 bases, with 12 bases between the two germline ends. This CDR3 comprises 13 residues. The CDR3 protein is CSARWGSRETQYF. The CDR3 DNA reads TGCAGTGCTAGGTGGGGGTCGAGAGAGACCCAGTACTTC.